The next 30 T cell receptor beta chains were all read from a single sample in a study of blood T cell repertoires in COVID-19. Assay used: immunoSEQ multiplex PCR; TCRdb lists only in-frame clones, some missing. The repertoire holds more than 200,000 clones, with about 90% as singletons. Sequencing input: peripheral blood. The receptor set was obtained from a man aged 30 to 45 with COVID-19, enrolled during active disease.

The chain uses TRBV5-6 and TRBJ1-1, with 8 bases aligning to TRBD1. The germline V gene encodes CDR1 SGHDT and CDR2 YYEEEE. Germline trimming cut 3 bases from V and 5 bases from J; bases unmatched to any gene: 9. The CDR3 totals 15 residues. CDR3 in amino acids: CASSYPGGFLTEAFF. CDR3 coding DNA: TGTGCCAGCAGCTATCCAGGGGGCTTTTTAACTGAAGCTTTCTTT.

The V and J genes are TRBV6-5 and TRBJ2-7, with a possible D match to TRBD1 (6 bases). The germline V gene encodes CDR1 MNHEY and CDR2 SVGAGI. Between the trimmed V and J ends, which lost 7 bases and 4 bases, there was a span of 17 bases. The CDR3 covers 14 residues. For the CDR3, the DNA is TGTGCCAGCACTCAGGGGCCCGCCTCTTACGAGCAGTACTTC. Protein: CASTQGPASYEQYF.

The rearrangement links TRBV5-6 to TRBJ1-2; possible D gene TRBD1, 5 bases. There are 15 residues in the CDR3. Germline V CDR1 and CDR2: SGHDT, YYEEEE. Between the trimmed V and J ends, which lost 1 base and 7 bases, there was a span of 17 bases. CDR3 amino acids: CASSLLGEAVGGYTF. In DNA, the CDR3 is TGTGCCAGCAGCTTGTTAGGGGAGGCTGTGGGTGGCTACACCTTC.

The chain links TRBV10-3 to TRBJ2-5, with D unresolved. The CDR3 runs 12 residues. Trimming took off 3 bases at V and 5 bases at J, with 7 bases between the two ends. The germline V gene has CDR1 ENHRY and CDR2 SYGVKD. CDR3 sequence (DNA): TGTGCCATCAGTGACTCCGGTGAGACCCAGTACTTC. The encoded protein is CAISDSGETQYF.

V and J are TRBV2 and TRBJ1-2; TRBD1 matches at 7 bases. This CDR3 is built from 15 residues. The germline V gene encodes CDR1 SNHLY and CDR2 FYNNEI. Germline trimming cut 8 bases from V and 2 bases from J; bases unmatched to any gene: 11. The CDR3 spells CASHELSGGNYGYTF. Here the CDR3 DNA reads TGTGCCAGCCATGAGTTGTCAGGGGGGAACTATGGCTACACCTTC.

The rearrangement links TRBV7-9 to TRBJ2-2, with 8 bases lining up with TRBD1. Trimming removed 4 bases from V and 6 bases from J; junction bases left unmatched: 7. Germline lookup yields CDR1 SEHNR and CDR2 FQNEAQ (reference sequence). The CDR3 extends over 15 amino acids. CDR3: CASSSDREAPGELFF. The DNA of the CDR3 is TGTGCCAGCAGCTCGGACAGGGAAGCTCCCGGGGAGCTGTTTTTT.

This clone was observed once. V is TRBV4-3 and J is TRBJ1-1; 7 nucleotides agree with TRBD1. The CDR3 runs 14 residues. Germline V lookup: CDR1 LGHNA, CDR2 YSLEER. Trimming at V came to 0 bases and at J to 4 bases, leaving 2 bases not matched to a gene. CDR3 in amino acids: CASSQEDRVTEAFF. CDR3 bases: TGCGCCAGCAGCCAAGAAGACAGGGTCACTGAAGCTTTCTTT.

The V gene is TRBV3-1 (or the pseudogene TRBV3-2), the J gene TRBJ1-1, with D possibly being TRBD1 (6 bases). This CDR3 spans 16 amino acids. Trimming took 7 bases from V and 0 from J, leaving 18 bases between them. Germline loops: CDR1 LGHDT, CDR2 YNNKEL (reference sequence). This CDR3 reads CASKPLGARVNTEAFF. The CDR3 DNA follows: TGTGCCAGCAAGCCCCTGGGGGCGAGGGTGAACACTGAAGCTTTCTTT.

The gene calls are TRBV2 and TRBJ1-2, with 7 bases matching TRBD1. The J segment lost 8 bases and the V segment lost 2 bases, leaving 11 bases of the junction unmatched. Germline CDR1 reads SNHLY; CDR2 reads FYNNEI. CDR3 length equals 15 residues. CDR3: CASSETGAFLGGYTF. The CDR3 region has the DNA TGTGCCAGCAGTGAAACAGGGGCTTTCCTAGGGGGCTACACCTTC.

The chain uses TRBV7-8 and TRBJ1-3; 7 bases match TRBD1. This CDR3 has 15 residues. Trimming took 6 bases from V and 3 from J; bases not matched to a gene: 8. Germline V CDR1 and CDR2: SGHVS, FQNEAQ. The CDR3 coding sequence is TGTGCCAGCAGTCAGTACCGGGACAGTGGAAACACCATATATTTT. Translation: CASSQYRDSGNTIYF. The full variable domain, completed using reference TRBV7-8 and TRBJ1-3, is GAGVSQSPRYKVAKRGQDVALRCDPISGHVSLFWYQQALGQGPEFLTYFQNEAQLDKSGLPSDRFFAERPEGSVSTLKIQRTQQEDSAVYLCASSQYRDSGNTIYFGEGSWLTVV.

The chain joins TRBV7-9 to TRBJ1-4; TRBD1 might be the D (6 bases). Trimming cost V 0 bases and J 4 bases, with 9 bases left between them. The CDR3 consists of 15 residues. Per the germline V gene, CDR1 is SEHNR and CDR2 is FQNEAQ (reference sequence). The CDR3 sequence is CASSLATGVNEKLFF. CDR3 in DNA: TGTGCCAGCAGCTTAGCGACAGGAGTTAATGAAAAACTGTTTTTT. Using reference TRBV7-9 and TRBJ1-4 for the parts outside the CDR3, the full variable domain is DTGVSQNPRHKITKRGQNVTFRCDPISEHNRLYWYRQTLGQGPEFLTYFQNEAQLEKSRLLSDRFSAERPKGSFSTLEIQRTEQGDSAMYLCASSLATGVNEKLFFGSGTQLSVL.

In its sample, this clone was seen once. This chain links TRBV5-1 with TRBJ1-2, with a possible D match to TRBD1 (6 bases). There are 14 residues in the CDR3. Germline loops: CDR1 SGHRS, CDR2 YFSETQ. Between the trimmed V and J ends, which lost 0 bases and 2 bases, there was a span of 8 bases. CDR3 DNA sequence: TGCGCCAGCAGCTTGGATACAGGGAACTATGGCTACACCTTC. Its translation: CASSLDTGNYGYTF.

The chain combines TRBV4-3 with TRBJ1-2, with 10 positions matching TRBD1. V gave up 5 bases and J gave up 7 bases; unmatched junction bases: 7. The CDR3 spans 14 residues. The germline CDR1 and CDR2 sequences are LGHNA and YSLEER. CDR3 protein: CASSYYGQGGGYTF. CDR3 in DNA: TGCGCCAGCAGCTATTATGGACAGGGGGGTGGCTACACCTTC.

The V and J genes are TRBV5-1 and TRBJ2-2, with D perhaps TRBD1 (6 bases). This CDR3 is 15 amino acids long. Looked up from germline, CDR1 is SGHRS and CDR2 is YFSETQ. V was clipped by 4 bases and J by 7 bases, with 17 bases between them. CDR3 amino acids: CASSATGISGGELFF. CDR3 coding DNA: TGCGCCAGCAGCGCTACAGGGATCTCGGGCGGGGAGCTGTTTTTT.

This clone was seen a few times. The chain links TRBV5-6 to TRBJ1-2; 8 positions match TRBD1. V trimming: 4 bases; J trimming: 4 bases; junction bases outside the gene matches: 12. Looked up from germline, CDR1 is SGHDT and CDR2 is YYEEEE. The CDR3 is 16 residues long. This CDR3 is CASSPGTGYLLYGYTF. In DNA form, the CDR3 reads TGTGCCAGCAGCCCCGGGACAGGCTACCTCCTCTATGGCTACACCTTC.

The chain employs TRBV11-2 and TRBJ2-1, with D uncertain. Trimming took 6 bases from V and 8 from J, leaving 11 bases between them. This CDR3 has 12 amino acids. Looked up from germline, CDR1 is SGHAT and CDR2 is FQNNGV. CDR3 nucleotide sequence: TGTGCCAGCAGGTCTTTAAGAGATGAGCAGTTCTTC. It codes for CASRSLRDEQFF.

The chain recombines TRBV3-1 (or the pseudogene TRBV3-2) with TRBJ1-1, with D tentatively TRBD1 (6 bases). The germline gives CDR1 LGHDT, CDR2 YNNKEL (reference sequence). This CDR3 region has 15 residues. V shed 1 base and J shed 7 bases, with 16 bases lying between them. The CDR3 sequence is CASSQAGAGNVEAFF. CDR3 DNA: TGTGCCAGCAGCCAAGCAGGGGCAGGGAATGTTGAAGCTTTCTTT.

V usage is TRBV19 and J usage is TRBJ1-4; D might be TRBD1 (6 bases). The CDR3 totals 12 residues. V lost 6 bases and J lost 7, with 9 bases in between. Germline-derived CDR1 and CDR2 are LNHDA and SQIVND (reference sequence). DNA for the CDR3: TGTGCCAGTAGAGGGGGATCTGAAAAACTGTTTTTT. Amino acid sequence: CASRGGSEKLFF. The full variable domain, with the rest looked up from reference TRBV19 and TRBJ1-4, is DGGITQSPKYLFRKEGQNVTLSCEQNLNHDAMYWYRQDPGQGLRLIYYSQIVNDFQKGDIAEGYSVSREKKESFPLTVTSAQKNPTAFYLCASRGGSEKLFFGSGTQLSVL.

The chain is built from TRBV4-1 and TRBJ2-3; no firm D call. The CDR3 sequence is 13 residues long. Trimming removed 0 bases from V and 9 bases from J, with 10 bases in between. Germline assignment: CDR1 MGHRA and CDR2 YSYEKL. CDR3 protein: CASSQDNSDTQYF. For the CDR3, the DNA is TGCGCCAGCAGCCAAGATAACAGTGACACGCAGTATTTT.

The genes are TRBV9 and TRBJ1-2; 9 bases align to TRBD1. The V segment lost 3 bases and the J segment 2 bases; nucleotides outside the gene matches: 5. Germline values: CDR1 SGDLS, CDR2 YYNGEE. This CDR3 is built from 15 residues. In DNA, the CDR3 is TGTGCCAGCAGCGCGATAGGACAGGGGAACTATGGCTACACCTTC. Translating it yields CASSAIGQGNYGYTF.

In DNA, the CDR3 is TGTGCCAGCAGCATTGGGGACAGACAAGAGACCCAGTACTTC. This codes for CASSIGDRQETQYF. This chain uses TRBV5-4 with TRBJ2-5; TRBD1 aligns across 7 bases. The germline V gene has CDR1 SGHNT and CDR2 YYREEE (reference sequence). The V gene end was trimmed by 4 bases and the J gene end by 2 bases; junction bases not matched to a gene: 5. This CDR3 has 14 residues.

J is TRBJ2-7 and V is TRBV6-2 or TRBV6-3, with 9 bases matching TRBD2. J lost 5 bases, V lost 6 bases, and 11 bases had no gene match. CDR3 size: 15 residues. CDR1 MNHEY and CDR2 SVGEGT come from the germline V gene. CDR3 in DNA: TGTGCCAGCAGCTCCCAGACTAGCGGAGAGAACGAGCAGTACTTC. The encoded protein is CASSSQTSGENEQYF.

The chain joins TRBV6-5 to TRBJ2-7; 10 bases are shared with TRBD2. V dropped 8 bases and J dropped 2; count of bases not matched to a gene: 9. This CDR3 region has 15 residues. Germline V gives CDR1 MNHEY, CDR2 SVGAGI. The CDR3 sequence is CASQNSGRSTYEQYF. The DNA of the CDR3 is TGTGCCAGCCAGAATAGCGGGAGGTCGACCTACGAGCAGTACTTC.

The CDR3: CASSTVTGTYNEQFF. CDR3 in DNA: TGTGCCAGCAGCACCGTGACAGGTACCTACAATGAGCAGTTCTTC. The chain uses TRBV11-2 and TRBJ2-1, with a possible D match to TRBD1 (6 bases). CDR3 length equals 15 residues. Trimming left V 5 bases short and J 2 bases short, with 13 bases between. Germline V gives CDR1 SGHAT, CDR2 FQNNGV.

The genes are TRBV5-5 and TRBJ1-5, with 9 bases aligning to TRBD1. Trimming at V came to 6 bases and at J to 5 bases, leaving 12 bases not matched to a gene. Germline-derived CDR1 and CDR2 are SGHKS and YYEKEE (reference sequence). The CDR3 has 16 residues. The CDR3 nucleotides read TGTGCCAGCACCCGTTCGACAGGGGGTTCCGATCAGCCCCAGCATTTT. Translating it yields CASTRSTGGSDQPQHF.

V gene TRBV29-1 combines with J gene TRBJ1-6, with TRBD1 matching 8 bases. Germline CDR1 is SQVTM and CDR2 is ANQGSEA. The CDR3 is 14 amino acids. Unmatched junction bases numbered 4, after V lost 3 bases and J lost 6 bases. The CDR3 protein is CSVDTGGGNSPLHF. CDR3 DNA: TGCAGCGTTGATACAGGGGGTGGTAATTCACCCCTCCACTTT.

The rearrangement links TRBV5-8 to TRBJ1-2, with TRBD1 as a possible D gene (6 bases). V lost 4 bases to trimming and J lost 4 bases, with 20 bases between them. CDR1 is SGHTS and CDR2 is YDEGEE in the germline V gene. The CDR3 loop spans 16 amino acids. As DNA, the CDR3 is TGTGCCAGCAGCCTACGGGACACCTTACGGACCTATGGCTACACCTTC. This gives the protein CASSLRDTLRTYGYTF.

V gene TRBV28 combines with J gene TRBJ2-1; no firm D call. Trimming cost V 5 bases and J 4 bases, with 21 bases left between them. This CDR3 has 17 residues. The germline gives CDR1 MDHEN, CDR2 SYDVKM. The CDR3 DNA is TGTGCCAGCAGTCCCTTGACTCCTTCGCCGGGTTACAATGAGCAGTTCTTC. Its translation is CASSPLTPSPGYNEQFF.

The chain carries TRBV2 and TRBJ1-1; 8 bases align to TRBD1. The CDR3 sequence is 13 residues long. CDR1 and CDR2 from the germline V gene are SNHLY and FYNNEI. J was trimmed by 2 bases and V by 8 bases; bases with no gene match: 4. The CDR3 DNA is TGTGCCAGCTGGGGACAGGTAAACACTGAAGCTTTCTTT. It translates to CASWGQVNTEAFF.

The V and J genes are TRBV5-6 and TRBJ1-1; D is ambiguous. This CDR3 has 13 residues. Germline values: CDR1 SGHDT, CDR2 YYEEEE. V shed 5 bases and J shed 1 base, with 9 bases lying between them. CDR3 protein: CASSVRQNTEAFF. Written as DNA, the CDR3 is TGTGCCAGCAGTGTGCGGCAGAACACTGAAGCTTTCTTT.